This T cell receptor (beta chain) derives from a study of cytomegalovirus exposure and HLA in healthy donors. Study-wide points: Altogether, more than 150 TCR beta chains were recorded as cytomegalovirus-associated. Later, TCR association rates were found to vary by HLA locus, highest for DRB1 and lowest for HLA-C. In a later analysis, V- and J-gene trimming of beta chains associated with a DCLRE1C missense variant, replicated independently.

All donors participated as healthy donors of bone marrow. Concerning this clone itself: Its antigen is not identified. A read error may produce the germline difference seen at one junction end. At the DNA level, this CDR3 is encoded by other sequences in the same sample as well.

PCR amplification relied on 60 Vbeta primers (plus 13 Jbeta primers). Method: immunoSEQ multiplex PCR; TCRdb's copy keeps in-frame clones and lacks some. The sample consists of roughly 110,000 clones, around 73% of them appearing once. The CDR3 has 13 residues. The germline V gene encodes CDR1 GTSNPN and CDR2 SVGIG (reference sequence). The rearrangement links TRBV30 to TRBJ1-2; D is ambiguous. This TCR came from a man between 25 and 39 years old in good health and CMV-seronegative. The sample was PBMCs. The CDR3 is CAWRDGINYGYTF. The CDR3 DNA sequence: TGTGCCTGGAGAGACGGGATAAACTATGGCTACACCTTT.